One and the same sample provided the 18 T cell receptor beta chains below, sequenced in a study of T cell changes during pregnancy in multiple sclerosis. Using immunoSEQ multiplex PCR, the repertoire was profiled, and TCRdb retains in-frame clones only, with some absent. The repertoire holds tens of thousands of clones, with more than 85% as singletons. The sequencing here drew on peripheral blood, taken after pregnancy. Every receptor here comes from a female donor in good health, enrolled as a control in a pregnancy study.

V is TRBV7-9 and J is TRBJ2-5, with 9 bases matching TRBD2. With V trimmed by 1 base and J by 4 bases, 4 bases remained unmatched. CDR1 and CDR2 from the germline V gene are SEHNR and FQNEAQ (reference sequence). CDR3 length equals 15 residues. CDR3 in amino acids: CASSLGGGGIETQYF. CDR3 sequence (DNA): TGTGCCAGCAGCTTAGGCGGGGGGGGCATAGAGACCCAGTACTTC.

The chain is built from TRBV30 and TRBJ2-4, with a tentative D call TRBD1 (6 bases). Trimming pared 0 bases from V and 3 bases from J, leaving 6 bases between. The germline gives CDR1 GTSNPN, CDR2 SVGIG (reference sequence). This CDR3 comprises 13 residues. CDR3 amino acids: CAWSVQGKNIQYF. The CDR3 nucleotides are TGTGCCTGGAGTGTACAGGGCAAAAACATTCAGTACTTC.

This sequence joins TRBV7-2 and TRBJ2-5; perhaps TRBD1 as D (6 bases). V was cut by 5 bases and J by 2 bases, with 12 bases left in between. Germline CDR1 and CDR2: SGHTA and FQGNSA. CDR3 length: 14 amino acids. The DNA of the CDR3 is TGTGCCAGCAGCCAAGACAGGCGTCAAGAGACCCAGTACTTC. This codes for CASSQDRRQETQYF.

This chain joins TRBV6-5 and TRBJ1-3; D not resolved. Deletions cut 4 bases from V and 6 bases from J, with 10 bases between. CDR3 length equals 13 residues. From germline, CDR1 is MNHEY and CDR2 SVGAGI. The CDR3 nucleotides read TGTGCCAGCAGTTCCGGGTTAGAAAACACCATATATTTT. This gives the protein CASSSGLENTIYF.

V gene TRBV21-1 combines with J gene TRBJ1-1; no check of the table's D call, TRBD1, against the DNA was made. TRBV21-1 is a recognized pseudogene. The CDR3 is 12 amino acids. CDR3 sequence: CASIRQGREAFF. For the CDR3, the DNA is TGTGCCAGCATACGACAGGGGAGAGAAGCTTTCTTT.

V is TRBV2 and J is TRBJ2-7; 10 bases match TRBD2. CDR1 and CDR2 (germline): SNHLY, FYNNEI. There are 13 residues in the CDR3. V dropped 7 bases and J dropped 7; count of bases not matched to a gene: 7. CDR3 nucleotides: TGTGCCAGCACACTAGCGGGGCAGGTTGAGCAGTACTTC. This encodes CASTLAGQVEQYF.

This clone was seen a few times. The CDR3 reads CASSLDDGVGTEAFF. Here the CDR3 DNA reads TGTGCCAGCAGCTTAGACGACGGGGTAGGAACTGAAGCTTTCTTT. The V call is TRBV7-6, the J call TRBJ1-1; no definite D call. V dropped 1 base and J dropped 5 bases, with 14 bases sitting between them. CDR1 is SGHVS and CDR2 is FNYEAQ in the germline V gene. This CDR3 region has 15 residues. Complete variable domain (other parts from reference TRBV7-6 and TRBJ1-1): GAGVSQSPRYKVTKRGQDVALRCDPISGHVSLYWYRQALGQGPEFLTYFNYEAQQDKSGLPNDRFSAERPEGSISTLTIQRTEQRDSAMYRCASSLDDGVGTEAFFGQGTRLTVV.

The chain recombines TRBV6-4 with TRBJ1-1, with 8 bases that match TRBD1. Germline loops: CDR1 MRHNA, CDR2 SNTAGT. Unmatched junction bases numbered 9, after V lost 6 bases and J lost 0 bases. The CDR3 loop spans 16 amino acids. The CDR3 loop is CASRAGQETLNTEAFF. The CDR3, as DNA: TGTGCCAGCAGGGCGGGACAGGAAACATTGAACACTGAAGCTTTCTTT.

V gene TRBV19 combines with J gene TRBJ1-2; D gene unclear. Germline V CDR1 and CDR2: LNHDA, SQIVND (reference sequence). The CDR3 extends over 13 amino acids. The V end lost 1 base, the J end lost 7 bases, and 10 bases lay between the germline ends. CDR3 coding DNA: TGTGCCAGTAGTATAGGTACAGCTTTTGGCTACACCTTC. Encoded protein: CASSIGTAFGYTF.

This clone appeared once. The chain is built from TRBV25-1 and TRBJ2-5; 12 bases match TRBD2. The V gene end was trimmed by 3 bases and the J gene end by 7 bases; junction bases not matched to a gene: 3. CDR1 and CDR2 (germline): MGHDK, SYGVNS. The CDR3 is 14 residues long. The CDR3 reads CASSDLAGGPTQYF. Here the CDR3 DNA reads TGTGCCAGCAGTGACCTAGCGGGGGGGCCGACCCAGTACTTC.

This chain connects TRBV4-3 to TRBJ1-1; D is unclear. Germline CDR1 LGHNA, CDR2 YSLEER. The ends were cut back, 1 base at V and 0 bases at J, with 18 bases in the middle. The CDR3 runs 18 residues. CDR3 in amino acids: CASSQGGINPAMNTEAFF. In DNA, the CDR3 is TGCGCCAGCAGCCAAGGCGGAATTAATCCGGCCATGAACACTGAAGCTTTCTTT.

The chain employs TRBV28 and TRBJ2-3; tentative D call: TRBD2 (6 bases). The length of the CDR3 is 17 residues. In germline, CDR1 is MDHEN, CDR2 SYDVKM. Deletions cut 5 bases from V and 3 bases from J, with 21 bases between. The CDR3 DNA reads TGTGCCAGCAGTGGGCCCCATAGCGGTACGAATACAGATACGCAGTATTTT. Amino acids: CASSGPHSGTNTDTQYF. The variable domain in full, with the rest retrieved from reference TRBV28 and TRBJ2-3, is DVKVTQSSRYLVKRTGEKVFLECVQDMDHENMFWYRQDPGLGLRLIYFSYDVKMKEKGDIPEGYSVSREKKERFSLILESASTNQTSMYLCASSGPHSGTNTDTQYFGPGTRLTVL.

The chain uses TRBV5-1 and TRBJ1-6; TRBD1 agrees at 9 bases. The J segment lost 4 bases and the V segment lost 6 bases, leaving 5 bases of the junction unmatched. Germline V gene sequence: CDR1 SGHRS, CDR2 YFSETQ. The CDR3 has 15 amino acids. The CDR3 region is CASTRTGDYNSPLHF. As DNA, the CDR3 is TGCGCCAGCACCAGGACAGGGGATTATAATTCACCCCTCCACTTT. The full variable domain, in which reference TRBV5-1 and TRBJ1-6 provide the parts outside the CDR3, is KAGVTQTPRYLIKTRGQQVTLSCSPISGHRSVSWYQQTPGQGLQFLFEYFSETQRNKGNFPGRFSGRQFSNSRSEMNVSTLELGDSALYLCASTRTGDYNSPLHFGNGTRLTVT.

This sequence joins TRBV9 and TRBJ2-1; TRBD2 matches 9 bases. With V trimmed by 4 bases and J by 0 bases, 2 bases remained unmatched. Germline CDR1 SGDLS, CDR2 YYNGEE. The CDR3 sequence is 15 residues long. CDR3 protein: CASSFSGGSYNEQFF. In DNA, the CDR3 is TGTGCCAGCAGCTTTAGCGGGGGCTCCTACAATGAGCAGTTCTTC.

CDR3 DNA sequence: TGTGCCAGCAGTGAAGTTTCAGCGGGGGGCAGAGATACGCAGTATTTT. Its translation is CASSEVSAGGRDTQYF. The J gene is TRBJ2-3, the V gene TRBV6-1; TRBD2 agrees at 9 bases. This CDR3 spans 16 amino acids. The trim removed 1 base at V and 5 bases at J, leaving 7 bases unmatched. Germline-derived CDR1 and CDR2 are MNHNS and SASEGT.

To note about this clone: A junction boundary mismatches the germline segment, possibly from a read error. The chain links TRBV6-6 to TRBJ2-7; D is unclear. The CDR3 spans 12 residues. CDR1 is MNHNY, CDR2 SVGAGI, per germline (reference sequence). The CDR3 region has the DNA TGTGCCAGCAGTGACTCCTACTACGAGCAGTACTTC. Protein: CASSDSYYEQYF.

The gene calls are TRBV6-5 and TRBJ2-1, with 14 bases aligning to TRBD2. V gave up 0 bases and J gave up 11 bases; unmatched junction bases: 6. CDR1 is MNHEY and CDR2 is SVGAGI in the germline V gene. The CDR3 has 16 amino acids. CDR3 in DNA: TGTGCCAGCAGTTACTCAGGGACTAGCGGGGGTGCAAAGCAGTTCTTC. This sequence encodes CASSYSGTSGGAKQFF.

This clone was found once. The J gene is TRBJ1-2, the V gene TRBV21-1. TRBV21-1 is an annotated pseudogene. CDR3 length: 15 residues. In DNA, the CDR3 is TGTGCCAGCAGCAAGGCTGGGGGGGTTGACTATGGCTACACCTTC. Protein sequence: CASSKAGGVDYGYTF.